The 5 T cell receptor beta chains reported below all come from one sample, sequenced in a study of blood T cell repertoires in COVID-19. Assay used: immunoSEQ multiplex PCR; TCRdb lists only in-frame clones, some missing. The repertoire includes some 91,000 clones, less than 90% of them detected once, and about an eighth sits in the top ten. The sample comprised peripheral blood. The receptors were sampled from a human donor in a cohort sampled during active COVID-19.

V gene TRBV15 combines with J gene TRBJ2-7, with no clear D. The germline V gene has CDR1 LNHNV and CDR2 YYDKDF (reference sequence). The V gene lost 0 bases and the J gene lost 2 bases, with 11 bases spanning the gap. This CDR3 region has 15 residues. CDR3 nucleotide sequence: TGTGCCACCAGCAGAGATCCAAATGTAGCCTACGAGCAGTACTTC. It encodes CATSRDPNVAYEQYF.

The chain carries TRBV5-1 and TRBJ2-7; 13 bases match TRBD2. The CDR3 totals 16 residues. Unmatched junction bases numbered 4, after V lost 4 bases and J lost 0 bases. Germline assignment: CDR1 SGHRS and CDR2 YFSETQ. The CDR3 nucleotides are TGCGCCAGCAGCCCACTAGCGGGAGGGAACTCCTACGAGCAGTACTTC. Its protein is CASSPLAGGNSYEQYF.

This clone was seen more than once but under ten times. J is TRBJ2-3 and V is TRBV7-2; TRBD2 matches 11 bases. With V trimmed by 1 base and J by 4 bases, 7 bases remained unmatched. The CDR3 contains 17 residues. From germline, CDR1 is SGHTA and CDR2 FQGNSA. The DNA of the CDR3 is TGTGCCAGCAGCTTAGTTCGTAGCGGGGGGGCTTCAGATACGCAGTATTTT. Translating gives CASSLVRSGGASDTQYF.

This chain links TRBV10-3 with TRBJ2-3, with 7 positions matching TRBD2. CDR1 ENHRY and CDR2 SYGVKD come from the germline V gene. The V gene end was trimmed by 2 bases and the J gene end by 5 bases; junction bases not matched to a gene: 1. This CDR3 comprises 13 residues. Here the CDR3 reads CAISEGRVDTQYF. Here the CDR3 DNA reads TGTGCCATCAGTGAGGGGAGGGTAGATACGCAGTATTTT.

The rearrangement joins TRBV5-1 to TRBJ2-3; the match to TRBD2 covers 8 bases. The germline CDR1 and CDR2 sequences are SGHRS and YFSETQ. The CDR3 is 16 residues long. With 2 bases clipped from V and 5 bases from J, the junction kept 10 bases outside the gene matches. The CDR3 DNA reads as TGCGCCAGCAGCTTAGGTCCGGAGCTAGCGGGAGATACGCAGTATTTT. It yields the protein CASSLGPELAGDTQYF.